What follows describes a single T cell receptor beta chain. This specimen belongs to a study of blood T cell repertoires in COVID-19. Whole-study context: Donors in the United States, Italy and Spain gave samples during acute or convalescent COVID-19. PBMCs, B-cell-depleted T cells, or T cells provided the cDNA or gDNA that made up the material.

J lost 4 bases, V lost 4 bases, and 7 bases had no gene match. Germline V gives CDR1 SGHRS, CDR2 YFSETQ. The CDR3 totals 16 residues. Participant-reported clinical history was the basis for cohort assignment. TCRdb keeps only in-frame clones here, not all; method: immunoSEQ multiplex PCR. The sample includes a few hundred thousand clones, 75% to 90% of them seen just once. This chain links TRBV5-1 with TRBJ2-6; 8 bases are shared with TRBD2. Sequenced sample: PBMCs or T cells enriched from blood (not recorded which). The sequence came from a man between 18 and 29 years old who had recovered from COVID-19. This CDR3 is CASSLGGARGANVLTF. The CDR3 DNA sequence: TGCGCCAGCAGCCTCGGGGGGGCGCGCGGGGCCAACGTCCTGACTTTC.